The clone carrying this T cell receptor (beta chain) appeared a few times. Its antigen is currently unknown. This sample stems from a study of cytomegalovirus exposure and HLA in healthy donors. Study-wide results and limits: Across donors, presence/absence analyses took sequencing depth to be roughly uniform.

With 5 bases clipped from V and 3 bases from J, the junction kept 3 bases outside the gene matches. Germline CDR1 and CDR2: SEHNR and FQNEAQ (reference sequence). The CDR3 totals 15 residues. This PCR relied on a set of 60 Vbeta primers and 13 Jbeta primers. The table came from immunoSEQ multiplex PCR; TCRdb's copy has only in-frame clones and leaves some out. The table records 65,000 to 70,000 clones, roughly four fifths of them present only once. The sequence was collected from a man aged 45-60 years in good health and CMV-seronegative. The specimen sequenced was PBMCs. V and J are TRBV7-9 and TRBJ2-1; 11 nucleotides agree with TRBD2. This CDR3 is CASSIGLAGYNEQFF. The CDR3 DNA reads TGTGCCAGCAGCATCGGACTAGCGGGCTACAATGAGCAGTTCTTC.